This TCR beta chain was profiled in a study of neurological immune-mediated disorders. Germline V gene lookup returns CDR1 GTSNPN and CDR2 SVGIG (reference sequence). V was clipped by 3 bases and J by 0 bases, with 3 bases between them. CDR3 length equals 13 residues. This clonotype was found many times. The unsorted libraries were generated from a total of 2 million PBMCs, which had been stored in RNAlater at -80 C. With 10-nucleotide random UMIs, 5'RACE was used to make the cDNA. TCRdb redid the calling of the 5' RACE reads with MiXCR, one entry per CDR3 protein. The repertoire holds 40,000 to 55,000 distinct CDR3 sequences, about 9.3% seen once, with 20% to 25% in the top ten.

The rearrangement links TRBV30 to TRBJ2-6; D is uncertain. The specimen was PBMCs. This clonotype was obtained from a woman aged 40-49 years with HTLV-1-associated myelopathy (HAM/TSP). The CDR3 protein is CAWRHSGANVLTF. DNA of the CDR3: TGTGCCTGGAGACACTCTGGGGCCAACGTCCTGACTTTC. Using reference TRBV30 and TRBJ2-6 for the parts outside the CDR3, the full variable domain is SQTIHQWPATLVQPVGSPLSLECTVEGTSNPNLYWYRQAAGRGLQLLFYSVGIGQISSEVPQNLSASRPQDRQFILSSKKLLLSDSGFYLCAWRHSGANVLTFGAGSRLTVL.